This is a list of T cell receptor beta chains from one sample in a study of a mutant IDH1 vaccine in newly diagnosed glioma. The protocol was immunoSEQ multiplex PCR, while the TCRdb copy is restricted to in-frame clones and leaves out a portion. Seen here are tens of thousands of clones, approximately 80% observed once, and the top ten hold about 21%. Sequenced material: PBMCs, taken from a glioma patient treated with radiotherapy, temozolomide or both. These receptors originate from a man aged 25-45 years with glioma. Each CDR3 is given with its conserved first and last residue. The D gene is left open where the match is weak. Where a row states a size, it is once, few, many or the class of an expanded clone; other rows omit it.

v_call,clone_size,j_call,d_call,cdr3_nt,cdr3_aa
TRBV5-6,few,TRBJ1-1,TRBD1,TGTGCCAGCAGCTGGGGGGACAGCCTCTCGGCTTTCTTT,CASSWGDSLSAFF
TRBV2,NA,TRBJ2-6,NA,TGTGCCAGCAGACAGCTCTCTGGGGCCAACGTCCTGACTTTC,CASRQLSGANVLTF
TRBV4-1,NA,TRBJ2-1,TRBD1,TGCGCCAGCAGCCAAGCAGGGCTCATCGGACAGGGGGCTCATGAGCAGTTCTTC,CASSQAGLIGQGAHEQFF
TRBV6-1,NA,TRBJ1-5,TRBD1,TGTGCCAGCAGTGAGCCCAGGGGGCGAGGGGATCAGCCCCAGCATTTT,CASSEPRGRGDQPQHF
TRBV25-1,once,TRBJ1-5,NA,TGTGCCAGCAGTGAGGGCGTTCAGCCCCAGCATTTT,CASSEGVQPQHF
TRBV7-3,NA,TRBJ2-2,NA,TGTGCCAGCAGCTTAACATCAACGGGGACCGGGGAGCTGTTTTTT,CASSLTSTGTGELFF
TRBV5-4,NA,TRBJ2-2,TRBD1,TGTGCCAGCAGCATAGGAGGACAGGGGTTCACCGGGGAGCTGTTTTTT,CASSIGGQGFTGELFF
TRBV15,NA,TRBJ1-1,NA,TGTGCCACCAGCACGGGTGGATTGACTGAAGCTTTCTTT,CATSTGGLTEAFF
TRBV29-1,NA,TRBJ2-1,NA,TGCAGCGGGGGGAACAATGAGCAGTTCTTC,CSGGNNEQFF
TRBV27,NA,TRBJ1-1,NA,TGTGCCAGCAGACTGAAGGGCGGGTACACTGAAGCTTTCTTT,CASRLKGGYTEAFF
TRBV14,once,TRBJ1-2,NA,TGTGCCAGCAGCCGGACAAGACAGGACCCGGGGGGCTACACCTTC,CASSRTRQDPGGYTF
TRBV7-9,NA,TRBJ1-1,NA,TGTGCCAGCAGCGGGGGGGTCACTGAAGCTTTCTTT,CASSGGVTEAFF
TRBV9,few,TRBJ2-2,TRBD2,TGTGCCAGCAGCGTACGGACTAGCGGCACCGGGGAGCTGTTTTTT,CASSVRTSGTGELFF
TRBV2,NA,TRBJ1-1,NA,TGTGCCAGCGACCTGAACACTGAAGCTTTCTTT,CASDLNTEAFF
TRBV2,NA,TRBJ2-3,NA,TGTGCCAGCAGTGAGATTACTAGCCCCAACACAGATACGCAGTATTTT,CASSEITSPNTDTQYF
TRBV4-1,NA,TRBJ2-7,TRBD1,TGCGCCAGCAGCCAACCAGGGGGCTACGAGCAGTACTTC,CASSQPGGYEQYF
TRBV29-1,NA,TRBJ2-1,TRBD2,TGCAGCGTCGAACGGGTGACTAGCGGGAGTATTTCCTACAATGAGCAGTTCTTC,CSVERVTSGSISYNEQFF
TRBV9,NA,TRBJ2-7,TRBD2,TGTGCCAGCGGTCGGGGGGGCGTTTACGAGCAGTACTTC,CASGRGGVYEQYF
TRBV4-3,NA,TRBJ2-3,NA,TGCGCCAGCAGCCAAGATTCAAGCACAGATACGCAGTATTTT,CASSQDSSTDTQYF
TRBV13,NA,TRBJ2-2,NA,TGTGCCAGCAGCTTAGACTCCGGTAGGGACACCGGGGAGCTGTTTTTT,CASSLDSGRDTGELFF